The 32 T cell receptor beta chains listed next were all sequenced from one sample in a study of blood T cell repertoires in COVID-19. The method was immunoSEQ multiplex PCR; TCRdb's version includes in-frame clones alone and lacks a portion of them. The table includes more than 250,000 clones, about 89% detected once. The sample was PBMCs or T cells enriched from blood (not recorded which). All receptors derive from a woman younger than 30 who had recovered from COVID-19.

This chain links TRBV9 with TRBJ1-4; 7 bases agree with TRBD1. Trimming cost V 4 bases and J 7 bases; bases outside gene matches: 10. This CDR3 spans 15 amino acids. Germline assignment: CDR1 SGDLS and CDR2 YYNGEE. The CDR3 sequence is CASSLAGGFGEKLFF. CDR3 nucleotide sequence: TGTGCCAGCAGCTTAGCAGGGGGTTTCGGTGAAAAACTGTTTTTT.

The chain couples TRBV9 to TRBJ2-4, with a possible D match to TRBD1 (6 bases). This CDR3 region has 13 residues. Germline CDR1 is SGDLS and CDR2 is YYNGEE. The V end lost 0 bases, the J end lost 9 bases, and 10 bases lay between the germline ends. DNA for the CDR3: TGTGCCAGCAGCGTAGATGAAGGGGGCATTCAGTACTTC. Translation: CASSVDEGGIQYF.

The chain couples TRBV4-3 to TRBJ2-2, with a possible D match to TRBD1 (6 bases). Germline assignment: CDR1 LGHNA and CDR2 YSLEER. This CDR3 contains 14 residues. The ends were cut back, 0 bases at V and 9 bases at J, with 11 bases in the middle. The CDR3 here is CASSQDLQGRELFF. The CDR3 DNA is TGCGCCAGCAGCCAAGACCTACAGGGAAGGGAGCTGTTTTTT.

This chain uses TRBV2 with TRBJ2-7; 8 bases fit TRBD1. V gave up 6 bases and J gave up 5 bases; unmatched junction bases: 12. Per germline, CDR1 SNHLY and CDR2 FYNNEI. CDR3 length: 15 residues. CDR3 DNA sequence: TGTGCCAGCAGAGGACGGGACAGGTCAAGCGACGAGCAGTACTTC. Translating gives CASRGRDRSSDEQYF.

The J gene is TRBJ1-1, the V gene TRBV19, with 9 bases identical to TRBD1. This CDR3 spans 15 amino acids. V gave up 4 bases and J gave up 5 bases; unmatched junction bases: 8. Germline CDR1 LNHDA, CDR2 SQIVND (reference sequence). For the CDR3, the DNA is TGTGCCAGTAGTACCGGACAGGGGATAAGGACTGAAGCTTTCTTT. Its translation: CASSTGQGIRTEAFF.

The chain employs TRBV7-9 and TRBJ2-3, with a tentative D call TRBD2 (6 bases). Germline lookup yields CDR1 SEHNR and CDR2 FQNEAQ (reference sequence). V lost 0 bases and J 14 bases, leaving 21 bases between the germline ends. The CDR3 runs 15 residues. The CDR3 loop is CASSLAGVTSPGGYF. CDR3 DNA sequence: TGTGCCAGCAGCTTAGCTGGGGTGACTAGTCCCGGGGGGTATTTT.

J is TRBJ1-1 and V is TRBV7-9; the D gene is possibly TRBD1 (6 bases). Germline V gene sequence: CDR1 SEHNR, CDR2 FQNEAQ (reference sequence). The germline V and J ends were trimmed by 5 bases and 4 bases, with 17 bases remaining between them. The CDR3 has 15 amino acids. The chain's CDR3 is CASSDLRGSRTEAFF. The DNA for the CDR3 is TGTGCCAGCAGCGATCTGAGGGGGAGTCGCACTGAAGCTTTCTTT. Supplemented by reference TRBV7-9 and TRBJ1-1, the full variable domain reads DTGVSQNPRHKITKRGQNVTFRCDPISEHNRLYWYRQTLGQGPEFLTYFQNEAQLEKSRLLSDRFSAERPKGSFSTLEIQRTEQGDSAMYLCASSDLRGSRTEAFFGQGTRLTVV.

This chain connects TRBV5-6 to TRBJ1-2; D is unresolved. V was pared by 0 bases and J by 12 bases, with 9 bases between. Germline V CDR1 and CDR2: SGHDT, YYEEEE. The CDR3 is 11 residues long. The CDR3 region has the DNA TGTGCCAGCAGCTTGGCCCGTGTCCACACCTTC. This codes for CASSLARVHTF.

The V call is TRBV2, the J call TRBJ2-1; 8 nucleotides match TRBD1. Germline loops: CDR1 SNHLY, CDR2 FYNNEI. The junction had 11 bases not matched to a gene; V was cut back by 6 bases and J by 4 bases. The CDR3 consists of 16 residues. The CDR3 DNA is TGTGCCAGCAGAGTACTCTCAGGGGGCGCGTACAATGAGCAGTTCTTC. It encodes CASRVLSGGAYNEQFF.

The genes are TRBV19 and TRBJ1-6; TRBD1 matches 7 bases. V gave up 0 bases and J gave up 7 bases; unmatched junction bases: 6. The CDR3 totals 16 residues. The germline gives CDR1 LNHDA, CDR2 SQIVND (reference sequence). The CDR3 region is CASSIDWDRGNSPLHF. CDR3 nucleotides: TGTGCCAGTAGTATAGATTGGGACAGAGGAAATTCACCCCTCCACTTT. The full variable domain, completed using reference TRBV19 and TRBJ1-6, is DGGITQSPKYLFRKEGQNVTLSCEQNLNHDAMYWYRQDPGQGLRLIYYSQIVNDFQKGDIAEGYSVSREKKESFPLTVTSAQKNPTAFYLCASSIDWDRGNSPLHFGNGTRLTVT.

The CDR3 bases are TGTGCCAGCAGTTTCGGACACACCTACGAGCAGTACTTC. Amino acid sequence: CASSFGHTYEQYF. The J gene is TRBJ2-7, the V gene TRBV27; D perhaps matches TRBD1 (5 bases). The length of the CDR3 is 13 residues. V was clipped by 3 bases and J by 2 bases, with 8 bases between them. Germline assignment: CDR1 MNHEY and CDR2 SMNVEV (reference sequence).

J is TRBJ2-7 and V is TRBV28; 7 nucleotides agree with TRBD2. The germline CDR1 and CDR2 sequences are MDHEN and SYDVKM. The CDR3 runs to 15 residues. J lost 2 bases, V lost 2 bases, and 6 bases had no gene match. CDR3 region: CASSLRASGPYEQYF. The DNA of the CDR3 is TGTGCCAGCAGTTTAAGGGCTAGCGGACCCTACGAGCAGTACTTC.

This clone was found once. The rearrangement links TRBV25-1 to TRBJ2-2; TRBD1 might be the D (6 bases). Germline V lookup: CDR1 MGHDK, CDR2 SYGVNS. CDR3 size: 15 residues. Trimming left V 4 bases short and J 6 bases short, with 15 bases between. CDR3 coding DNA: TGTGCCAGCAGTGGGGACACCTTGGAGGCCGGGGAGCTGTTTTTT. Its protein product is CASSGDTLEAGELFF.

The rearrangement links TRBV19 to TRBJ2-3; 7 positions match TRBD2. This CDR3 is 15 amino acids long. Germline V CDR1 and CDR2: LNHDA, SQIVND (reference sequence). V lost 5 bases, J lost 2 bases, and 7 bases stayed unmatched. CDR3 residues: CASSPSSGLTDTQYF. The DNA of the CDR3 is TGTGCCAGTAGTCCCTCTAGCGGACTCACAGATACGCAGTATTTT.

This clone turned up a few times. The chain combines TRBV5-1 with TRBJ1-1; D remains ambiguous. Germline V CDR1 and CDR2: SGHRS, YFSETQ. Trimming removed 4 bases from V and 3 bases from J, with 10 bases in between. The CDR3 is 13 amino acids. The CDR3 nucleotides read TGCGCCAGCAGCGGCGGTAAGTACACTGAAGCTTTCTTT. It translates to CASSGGKYTEAFF.

V and J are TRBV5-1 and TRBJ1-1, with 8 bases fitting TRBD1. Germline V gives CDR1 SGHRS, CDR2 YFSETQ. V lost 0 bases, J lost 7 bases, and 8 bases stayed unmatched. This CDR3 has 15 amino acids. CDR3 coding DNA: TGCGCCAGCAGCTTGGCCCCAGGGGGCGTAGATGAAGCTTTCTTT. Translating gives CASSLAPGGVDEAFF.

J is TRBJ2-2 and V is TRBV6-5, with 10 bases lining up with TRBD1. The CDR3 length is 14 residues. From germline, CDR1 is MNHEY and CDR2 SVGAGI. V was pared by 6 bases and J by 6 bases, with 4 bases of the junction left unmatched. The CDR3 coding sequence is TGTGCCAGCAGCAGACAGGGGGCGGCCGGGGAGCTGTTTTTT. Translated, it gives CASSRQGAAGELFF.

Written as DNA, the CDR3 is TGTGCCATCAGTGGGACTAGCGGGAGGTACGAGCAGTACTTC. Translation gives CAISGTSGRYEQYF. The J gene is TRBJ2-7, the V gene TRBV10-3; 14 bases line up with TRBD2. Germline CDR1 reads ENHRY; CDR2 reads SYGVKD. The CDR3 consists of 14 residues. V was pared by 4 bases and J by 4 bases, with 0 bases of the junction left unmatched.

V usage is TRBV10-3 and J usage is TRBJ2-2, with a possible D match to TRBD1 (5 bases). This CDR3 is built from 16 residues. The V end lost 8 bases, the J end lost 5 bases, and 21 bases lay between the germline ends. Looked up from germline, CDR1 is ENHRY and CDR2 is SYGVKD. The DNA of the CDR3 is TGTGCCATCTCGTTGAAGGGGCCAATCCGTACCGGGGAGCTGTTTTTT. This gives the protein CAISLKGPIRTGELFF.

The rearrangement joins TRBV6-2 or TRBV6-3 to TRBJ1-2; D gene ambiguous. This CDR3 spans 12 amino acids. V was cut by 6 bases and J by 4 bases, with 9 bases left in between. The germline gives CDR1 MNHEY, CDR2 SVGEGT. CDR3 in DNA: TGTGCCAGCAGCATGGCCGTCTATGGCTACACCTTC. Its protein is CASSMAVYGYTF.

The chain is built from TRBV7-2 and TRBJ2-2, with TRBD2 matching 9 bases. Germline CDR1 reads SGHTA; CDR2 reads FQGNSA. Trimming removed 5 bases from V and 7 bases from J; junction bases left unmatched: 11. The CDR3 consists of 16 residues. This chain's CDR3 is CASSPRGGRNYGELFF. CDR3 DNA sequence: TGTGCCAGCAGCCCGCGGGGGGGCCGAAACTACGGGGAGCTGTTTTTT.

The chain carries TRBV3-1 (or the pseudogene TRBV3-2) and TRBJ2-5; TRBD2 matches at 9 bases. The V gene end was trimmed by 5 bases and the J gene end by 2 bases; junction bases not matched to a gene: 9. Germline V gene data show CDR1 as LGHDT and CDR2 as YNNKEL (reference sequence). The CDR3 runs 16 residues. CDR3 region: CASSYRSGSIQETQYF. The CDR3 region has the DNA TGTGCCAGCAGCTATCGTAGCGGGAGTATTCAAGAGACCCAGTACTTC.

This rearrangement joins TRBV3-1 (or the pseudogene TRBV3-2) to TRBJ1-5; D might be TRBD1 (6 bases). The V end lost 3 bases, the J end lost 2 bases, and 23 bases lay between the germline ends. In germline, CDR1 is LGHDT, CDR2 YNNKEL (reference sequence). The CDR3 consists of 19 residues. Here the CDR3 DNA reads TGTGCCAGCAGCCAGACCGGGGGCCCGAGGGGGGGCCGCAATCAGCCCCAGCATTTT. This codes for CASSQTGGPRGGRNQPQHF.

In the case of this clone: One end of the junction is discordant with germline, which a read error may explain. V is TRBV3-1 (or the pseudogene TRBV3-2) and J is TRBJ2-7; no clear D gene. Germline CDR1 LGHDT, CDR2 YNNKEL (reference sequence). CDR3 length equals 13 residues. The CDR3, as DNA: TGTGCCAGCAGCTACAGCAGCTCCTACGAGCAGTACTTT. It specifies CASSYSSSYEQYF.

As to this clone: At the DNA level, this CDR3 is encoded by other sequences in the same sample as well. The chain links TRBV3-1 (or the pseudogene TRBV3-2) to TRBJ1-3; D is unclear. The germline CDR1 and CDR2 sequences are LGHDT and YNNKEL (reference sequence). V was cut by 1 base and J by 4 bases, with 5 bases left in between. The CDR3 is 13 residues long. The CDR3 DNA sequence: TGTGCCAGCAGCCAAGCTCCCGGAAACACCATATATTTT. Its translation: CASSQAPGNTIYF.

The V and J genes are TRBV7-3 and TRBJ2-5, with 7 bases that match TRBD2. V was clipped by 1 base and J by 5 bases; unmatched bases: 7. The CDR3 is 15 amino acids. CDR1 is SGHTA, CDR2 FQGTGA, per germline. CDR3 region: CASSLRGGLPETQYF. CDR3 bases: TGTGCCAGCAGCTTAAGGGGGGGACTCCCCGAGACCCAGTACTTC.

The genes are TRBV6-5 and TRBJ2-5; 7 nucleotides line up with TRBD2. The CDR3 sequence is 15 residues long. Per the germline V gene, CDR1 is MNHEY and CDR2 is SVGAGI. Unmatched junction bases numbered 14, after V lost 9 bases and J lost 4 bases. CDR3 coding DNA: TGTGCCAGGGACAAAGCGGGGATTGGGGCAGAGACCCAGTACTTC. It codes for CARDKAGIGAETQYF.

J is TRBJ2-7 and V is TRBV13; 7 bases align to TRBD2. The V segment lost 0 bases and the J segment 2 bases; nucleotides outside the gene matches: 13. CDR1 and CDR2 from the germline V gene are PRHDT and FYEKMQ (reference sequence). CDR3 length equals 18 residues. CDR3 region: CASSLGQASGQGAYEQYF. The CDR3 DNA is TGTGCCAGCAGCTTAGGACAGGCTAGCGGCCAAGGTGCCTACGAGCAGTACTTC.

This chain joins TRBV27 and TRBJ2-1; 11 bases match TRBD2. This CDR3 is built from 19 residues. Per germline, CDR1 MNHEY and CDR2 SMNVEV (reference sequence). V was pared by 6 bases and J by 6 bases, with 19 bases of the junction left unmatched. The DNA of the CDR3 is TGTGCCAGCAGCCTGGCCGGGACCCGAACTAGCGGGAGTATCAATGAGCAGTTCTTC. Residues: CASSLAGTRTSGSINEQFF.

This CDR3 is CASKSSETQYF. Written as DNA, the CDR3 is TGTGCCAGCAAGTCGAGTGAGACCCAGTACTTC. V and J are TRBV3-1 (or the pseudogene TRBV3-2) and TRBJ2-5; D ambiguous. Trimming cost V 7 bases and J 5 bases, with 8 bases left between them. From germline, CDR1 is LGHDT and CDR2 YNNKEL (reference sequence). The CDR3 is 11 residues long.

The chain joins TRBV9 to TRBJ2-6, with a possible D match to TRBD2 (5 bases). Germline-derived CDR1 and CDR2 are SGDLS and YYNGEE. There are 16 residues in the CDR3. V dropped 0 bases and J dropped 5 bases, with 12 bases sitting between them. CDR3 sequence: CASSVGPGSRANVLTF. DNA of the CDR3: TGTGCCAGCAGCGTAGGTCCGGGGTCGCGGGCCAACGTCCTGACTTTC. The whole variable domain, remainder taken from reference TRBV9 and TRBJ2-6, is DSGVTQTPKHLITATGQRVTLRCSPRSGDLSVYWYQQSLDQGLQFLIQYYNGEERAKGNILERFSAQQFPDLHSELNLSSLELGDSALYFCASSVGPGSRANVLTFGAGSRLTVL.

This chain uses TRBV5-1 with TRBJ2-3, with 7 bases lining up with TRBD2. After removal of 0 bases from V and 4 bases from J, the junction contained 8 bases not matched to a gene. The CDR3 runs 16 residues. Germline V gene lookup returns CDR1 SGHRS and CDR2 YFSETQ. The chain's CDR3 is CASSLATGRVSDTQYF. The DNA for the CDR3 is TGCGCCAGCAGCTTGGCCACGGGGAGGGTATCAGATACGCAGTATTTT.